One and the same sample provided the 12 T cell receptor beta chains below, sequenced in a study of shared clonotypes between healthy human individuals. TCRdb keeps only in-frame clones here, not all; method: immunoSEQ multiplex PCR. Of roughly 660,000 clones in the sample, around 91% were seen once. Sequencing used memory CD8+ T cells from PBMCs. Subset denoted: CD45RO+ cells pooled with CCR7-negative TemRA cells. The source of these receptors is a man aged 18 to 29 in good health. Some clones in this sample may be carry-over from other donors' samples.

Note on this clone: Distinct nucleotide sequences in the sample also encode this CDR3. V gene TRBV11-2 combines with J gene TRBJ1-2; D possibly corresponds to TRBD1 (6 bases). The germline gives CDR1 SGHAT, CDR2 FQNNGV. V lost 5 bases and J lost 6, with 10 bases in between. There are 12 residues in the CDR3. This chain's CDR3 is CASSVYRDGYTF. The CDR3 region has the DNA TGTGCCAGCAGCGTATACAGGGATGGCTACACCTTC.

The count of this clone is one. This chain joins TRBV7-8 and TRBJ2-7, with D perhaps given as TRBD1 or TRBD2 (5 bases each). CDR3 length: 13 amino acids. V dropped 3 bases and J dropped 2 bases, with 8 bases sitting between them. CDR1 is SGHVS, CDR2 FQNEAQ, per germline. CDR3 DNA: TGTGCCAGCAGCTTGGGGGTTACCTACGAGCAGTACTTC. It translates to CASSLGVTYEQYF.

The chain carries TRBV7-2 and TRBJ2-3; TRBD2 is a possible D gene (5 bases). Germline V lookup: CDR1 SGHTA, CDR2 FQGNSA. The V and J ends lost 1 base and 0 bases respectively, with 11 bases between them. This CDR3 comprises 16 residues. The CDR3 loop is CASSLEYGGSTDTQYF. The CDR3 nucleotides are TGTGCCAGCAGCTTAGAGTATGGCGGGAGCACAGATACGCAGTATTTT.

The CDR3 DNA reads TGCGCCAGCAGTGAGGGACGGAGATACGAGCAGTACTTC. It is translated as CASSEGRRYEQYF. The chain has TRBV10-1 and TRBJ2-7, with D uncertain. The germline V and J ends were trimmed by 2 bases and 4 bases, with 9 bases remaining between them. This CDR3 is built from 13 residues. Germline V CDR1 and CDR2: WNHNN, SYGVQD (reference sequence).

This clone was counted once. The rearrangement links TRBV14 to TRBJ2-7; TRBD2 is a possible D gene (6 bases). Deletions cut 3 bases from V and 7 bases from J, with 10 bases between. CDR1 SGHDN and CDR2 FVKESK come from the germline V gene. CDR3 length: 12 residues. The CDR3, as DNA: TGTGCCAGCAGCCACCCGGGACTGGAGCAGTACTTC. Its protein product is CASSHPGLEQYF.

The V and J genes are TRBV27 and TRBJ2-5; the match to TRBD2 covers 8 bases. V shed 4 bases, J shed 6 bases, and the junction held 16 bases outside the gene matches. CDR1 is MNHEY and CDR2 is SMNVEV in the germline V gene (reference sequence). This CDR3 has 17 amino acids. The CDR3 region has the DNA TGTGCCAGCAGTTCCGCGGTGGGGAGCGGGAGAACCCAGACCCAGTACTTC. Translating gives CASSSAVGSGRTQTQYF.

The chain carries TRBV28 and TRBJ2-2; D not certain. Germline V CDR1 and CDR2: MDHEN, SYDVKM. This CDR3 is 14 amino acids long. The V end lost 1 base, the J end lost 1 base, and 4 bases lay between the germline ends. CDR3 sequence reads: CASSLSQNTGELFF. CDR3 DNA: TGTGCCAGCAGTTTATCACAGAACACCGGGGAGCTGTTTTTT.

CDR3: CASSVGLRGDEQYF. The CDR3 region has the DNA TGTGCCAGCAGCGTAGGGCTTAGAGGCGACGAGCAGTACTTC. The chain is built from TRBV9 and TRBJ2-7, with D unresolved. Deletions cut 0 bases from V and 5 bases from J, with 12 bases between. The germline V gene has CDR1 SGDLS and CDR2 YYNGEE. The CDR3 totals 14 residues.

The rearrangement joins TRBV13 to TRBJ1-5, with D hard to call. Trimming stripped 0 bases from V and 2 bases from J, with 8 bases between. The CDR3 spans 15 residues. Germline lookup yields CDR1 PRHDT and CDR2 FYEKMQ (reference sequence). CDR3: CASSLGGMGNQPQHF. The CDR3 bases are TGTGCCAGCAGCTTAGGGGGGATGGGCAATCAGCCCCAGCATTTT. Based on the CDR3 plus reference TRBV13 and TRBJ1-5, the full variable domain is AAGVIQSPRHLIKEKRETATLKCYPIPRHDTVYWYQQGPGQDPQFLISFYEKMQSDKGSIPDRFSAQQFSDYHSELNMSSLELGDSALYFCASSLGGMGNQPQHFGDGTRLSIL.

The chain uses TRBV27 and TRBJ1-5; TRBD1 matches at 7 bases. Unmatched junction bases numbered 9, after V lost 7 bases and J lost 12 bases. CDR3 length: 12 amino acids. Germline CDR1 is MNHEY and CDR2 is SMNVEV (reference sequence). CDR3 region: CASTTAGGRQHF. In DNA form, the CDR3 reads TGTGCCAGCACCACAGCAGGGGGACGCCAGCATTTT.

The CDR3 DNA reads as TGCGCCAGCAGCCAAGATGTAGCGGAGGCGGTGGATACTGAAGCTTTCTTT. Translating it yields CASSQDVAEAVDTEAFF. This chain uses TRBV4-3 with TRBJ1-1; D uncertain. Germline CDR1 and CDR2: LGHNA and YSLEER. This CDR3 has 17 residues. V lost 0 bases and J lost 5, with 19 bases in between.

The V and J genes are TRBV19 and TRBJ1-1, with D possibly being TRBD1 (5 bases). This CDR3 has 14 amino acids. Germline V gives CDR1 LNHDA, CDR2 SQIVND (reference sequence). Trimming left V 1 base short and J 6 bases short, with 12 bases between. The CDR3 nucleotides are TGTGCCAGTAGTATAGGGGGGGGTATCGCTGAAGCTTTCTTT. Protein: CASSIGGGIAEAFF.